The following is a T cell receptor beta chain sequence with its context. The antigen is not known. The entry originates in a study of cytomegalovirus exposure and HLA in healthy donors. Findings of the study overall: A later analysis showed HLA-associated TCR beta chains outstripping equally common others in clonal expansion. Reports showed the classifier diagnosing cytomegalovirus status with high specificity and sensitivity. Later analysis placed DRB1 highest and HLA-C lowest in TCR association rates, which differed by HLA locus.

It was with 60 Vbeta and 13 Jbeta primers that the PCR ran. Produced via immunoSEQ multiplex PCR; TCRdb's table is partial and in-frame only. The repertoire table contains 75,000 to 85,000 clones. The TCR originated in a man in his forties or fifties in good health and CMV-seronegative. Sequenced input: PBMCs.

The CDR3 DNA follows: TGTGCCAGCAGTTACTCGACTGCCGGAGGTTATGAAAAACTGTTTTTT. This codes for CASSYSTAGGYEKLFF. The V call is TRBV6-5, the J call TRBJ1-4; D is uncertain. Per germline, CDR1 MNHEY and CDR2 SVGAGI. V was cut by 0 bases and J by 6 bases, with 14 bases left in between. The CDR3 totals 16 residues.